The TCR beta chain described here comes from a study of shared clonotypes between healthy human individuals. Study-level findings and limits: An effect of sequencing depth on clonotype sharing among donors was expected.

About this clone: Its antigen is unknown.

Germline loops: CDR1 MNHEY, CDR2 SMNVEV (reference sequence). The CDR3 totals 14 residues. Donors, healthy HIV-negative adults, lacked recent acute infections or vaccinations. Genomic DNA (from each subset) was split evenly across several immunoSEQ plates. Sequenced by immunoSEQ multiplex PCR; TCRdb stores in-frame clones only, minus some. The sample consists of approximately 500,000 clones, 60% to 80% of them appearing once. This clonotype originated in a middle-aged woman in good health. Some clones in this sample may be carry-over from other donors' samples. The V call is TRBV27, the J call TRBJ2-5, with TRBD2 identical over 8 bases. Judging by the DNA end, TRBJ2-7 fits better; the J call may be wrong. Sequences were obtained from PBMCs. The CDR3 DNA sequence: TGTGCCAGCAGTTTCGCCCTAGCGGGCGGCGAGCAGTACTTC. Translated: CASSFALAGGEQYF.